This entry is about one T cell receptor beta chain. These data are taken from a study of T cell changes during pregnancy in multiple sclerosis. TCRdb's table, derived via immunoSEQ multiplex PCR, lists solely in-frame clones and lacks some. Among around 96,000 clones listed, 94% were seen once. The V end lost 1 base, the J end lost 3 bases, and 6 bases lay between the germline ends. The CDR3 length is 13 residues. Germline V gene data show CDR1 as KGHSH and CDR2 as LQKENI. Sequencing was performed on peripheral blood, taken after pregnancy. This clonotype was sampled from a female donor in good health, enrolled as a control in a pregnancy study. The V call is TRBV18, the J call TRBJ1-2; D possibly corresponds to TRBD1 (5 bases). The CDR3 spells CASSPQGDYGYTF. CDR3 sequence (DNA): TGTGCCAGCTCACCACAAGGGGACTATGGCTACACCTTC.